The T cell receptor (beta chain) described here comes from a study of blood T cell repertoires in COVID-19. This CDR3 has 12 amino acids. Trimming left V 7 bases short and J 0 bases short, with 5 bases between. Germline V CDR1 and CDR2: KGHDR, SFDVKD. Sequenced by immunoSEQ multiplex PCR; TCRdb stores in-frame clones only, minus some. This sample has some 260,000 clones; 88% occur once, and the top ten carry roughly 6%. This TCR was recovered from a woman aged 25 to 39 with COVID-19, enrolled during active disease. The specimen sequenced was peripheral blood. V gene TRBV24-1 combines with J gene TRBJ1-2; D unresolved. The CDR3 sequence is CATSTANYGYTF. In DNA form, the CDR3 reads TGTGCCACCAGCACAGCTAACTATGGCTACACCTTC.